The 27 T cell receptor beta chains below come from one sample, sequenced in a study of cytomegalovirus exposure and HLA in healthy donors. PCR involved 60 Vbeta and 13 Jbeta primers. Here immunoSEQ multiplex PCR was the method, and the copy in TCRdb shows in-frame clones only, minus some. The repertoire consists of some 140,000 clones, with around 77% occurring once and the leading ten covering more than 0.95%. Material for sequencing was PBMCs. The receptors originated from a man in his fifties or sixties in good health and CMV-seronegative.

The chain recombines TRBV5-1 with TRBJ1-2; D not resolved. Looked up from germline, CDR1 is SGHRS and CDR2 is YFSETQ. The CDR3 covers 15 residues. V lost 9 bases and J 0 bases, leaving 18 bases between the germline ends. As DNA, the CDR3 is TGCGCCACCAGGATGGTGGCAAGTACTAACTATGGCTACACCTTC. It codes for CATRMVASTNYGYTF.

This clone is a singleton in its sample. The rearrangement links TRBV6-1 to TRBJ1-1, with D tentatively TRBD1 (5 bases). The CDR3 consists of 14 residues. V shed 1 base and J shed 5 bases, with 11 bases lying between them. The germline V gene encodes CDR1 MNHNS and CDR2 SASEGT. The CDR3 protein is CASSEGGRATEAFF. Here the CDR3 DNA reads TGTGCCAGCAGTGAAGGCGGCAGGGCAACTGAAGCTTTCTTT.

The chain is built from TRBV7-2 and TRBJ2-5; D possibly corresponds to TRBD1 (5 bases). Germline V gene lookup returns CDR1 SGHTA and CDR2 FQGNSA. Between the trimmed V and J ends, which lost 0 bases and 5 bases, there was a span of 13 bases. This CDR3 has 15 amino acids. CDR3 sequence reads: CASSLALGVGETQYF. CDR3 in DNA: TGTGCCAGCAGCTTAGCGCTAGGGGTGGGCGAGACCCAGTACTTC.

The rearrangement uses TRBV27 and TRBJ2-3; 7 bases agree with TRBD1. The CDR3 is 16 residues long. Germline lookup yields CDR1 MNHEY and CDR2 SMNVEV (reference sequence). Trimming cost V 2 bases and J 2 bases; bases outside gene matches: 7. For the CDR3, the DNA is TGTGCCAGCAGTTTAAGGCTGGGGACAGCCACAGATACGCAGTATTTT. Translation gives CASSLRLGTATDTQYF.

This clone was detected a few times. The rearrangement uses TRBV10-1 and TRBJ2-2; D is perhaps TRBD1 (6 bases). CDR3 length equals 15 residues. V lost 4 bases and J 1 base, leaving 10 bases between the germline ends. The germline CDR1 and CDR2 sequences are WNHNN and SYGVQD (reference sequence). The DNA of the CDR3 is TGCGCCAGCAGTGGTACAGGGAGGAACACCGGGGAGCTGTTTTTT. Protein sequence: CASSGTGRNTGELFF.

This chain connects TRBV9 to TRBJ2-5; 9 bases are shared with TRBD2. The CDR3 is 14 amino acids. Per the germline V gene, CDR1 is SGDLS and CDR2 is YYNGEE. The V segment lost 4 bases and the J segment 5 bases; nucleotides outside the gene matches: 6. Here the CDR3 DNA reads TGTGCCAGCAGCATGGGACTAGCTCAGGAGACCCAGTACTTC. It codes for CASSMGLAQETQYF. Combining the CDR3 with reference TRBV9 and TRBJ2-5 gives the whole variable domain DSGVTQTPKHLITATGQRVTLRCSPRSGDLSVYWYQQSLDQGLQFLIQYYNGEERAKGNILERFSAQQFPDLHSELNLSSLELGDSALYFCASSMGLAQETQYFGPGTRLLVL.

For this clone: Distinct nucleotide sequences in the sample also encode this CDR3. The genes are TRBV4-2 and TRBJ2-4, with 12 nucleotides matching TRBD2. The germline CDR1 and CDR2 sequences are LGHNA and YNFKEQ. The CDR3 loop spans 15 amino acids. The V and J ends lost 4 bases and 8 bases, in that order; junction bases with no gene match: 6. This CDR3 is CASSLLTSGSDIQYF. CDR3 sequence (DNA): TGTGCCAGCAGCCTCCTGACTAGCGGGAGTGACATTCAGTACTTC.

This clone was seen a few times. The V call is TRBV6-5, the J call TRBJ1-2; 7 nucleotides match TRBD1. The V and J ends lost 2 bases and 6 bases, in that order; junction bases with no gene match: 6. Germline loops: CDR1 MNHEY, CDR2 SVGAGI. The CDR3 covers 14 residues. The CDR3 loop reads CASSYRGTAHGYTF. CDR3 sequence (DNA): TGTGCCAGCAGTTACCGGGGGACAGCCCATGGCTACACCTTC.

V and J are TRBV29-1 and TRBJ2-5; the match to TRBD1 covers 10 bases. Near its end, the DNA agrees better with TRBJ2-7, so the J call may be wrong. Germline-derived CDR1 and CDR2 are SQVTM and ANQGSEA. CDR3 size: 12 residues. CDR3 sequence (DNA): TGCAGCGCTGGGACAGGGGTAAGCGAGCAGTACTTC. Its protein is CSAGTGVSEQYF.

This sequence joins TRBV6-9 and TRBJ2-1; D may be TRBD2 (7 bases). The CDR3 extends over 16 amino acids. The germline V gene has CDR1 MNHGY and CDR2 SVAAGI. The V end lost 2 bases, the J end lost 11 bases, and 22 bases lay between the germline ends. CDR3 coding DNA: TGTGCCAGCAGTTATACAACGGCGGGGGCCCAAGCGCAGCAGTTCTTC. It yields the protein CASSYTTAGAQAQQFF.

The CDR3 region has the DNA TGTGCCAGCAGTCCACTGGACTATGCCTACGAGCAGTACTTC. It codes for CASSPLDYAYEQYF. V and J are TRBV6-1 and TRBJ2-7, with a possible D match to TRBD2 (6 bases). Germline assignment: CDR1 MNHNS and CDR2 SASEGT. Trimming shortened V by 5 bases and J by 2 bases, and 13 bases separated the two germline ends. The CDR3 length is 14 residues.

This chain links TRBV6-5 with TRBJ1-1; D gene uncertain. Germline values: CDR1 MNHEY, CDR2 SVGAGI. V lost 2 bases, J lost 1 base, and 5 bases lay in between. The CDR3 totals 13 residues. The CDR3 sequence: CASSYGRNTEAFF. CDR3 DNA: TGTGCCAGCAGTTACGGGAGGAACACTGAAGCTTTCTTT.

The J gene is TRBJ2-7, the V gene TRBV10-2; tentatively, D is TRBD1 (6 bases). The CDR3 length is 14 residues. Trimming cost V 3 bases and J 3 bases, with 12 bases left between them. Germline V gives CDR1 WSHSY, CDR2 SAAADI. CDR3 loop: CASSDLTGHYEQYF. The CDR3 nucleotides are TGCGCCAGCAGTGACCTGACAGGCCACTACGAGCAGTACTTC.

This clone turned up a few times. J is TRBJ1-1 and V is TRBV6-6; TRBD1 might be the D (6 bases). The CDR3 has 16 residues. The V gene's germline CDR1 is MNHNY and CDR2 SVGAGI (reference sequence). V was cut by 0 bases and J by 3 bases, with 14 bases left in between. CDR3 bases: TGTGCCAGCAGTTACTCCCAGGGGTGGGTAGACACTGAAGCTTTCTTT. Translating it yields CASSYSQGWVDTEAFF.

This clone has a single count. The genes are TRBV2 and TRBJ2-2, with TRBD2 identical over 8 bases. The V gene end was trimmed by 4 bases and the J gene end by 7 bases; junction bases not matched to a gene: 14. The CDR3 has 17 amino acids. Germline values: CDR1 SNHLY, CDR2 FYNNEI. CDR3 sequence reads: CASSARGEREIVGELFF. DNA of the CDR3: TGTGCCAGCAGTGCACGGGGGGAGCGGGAGATTGTCGGGGAGCTGTTTTTT.

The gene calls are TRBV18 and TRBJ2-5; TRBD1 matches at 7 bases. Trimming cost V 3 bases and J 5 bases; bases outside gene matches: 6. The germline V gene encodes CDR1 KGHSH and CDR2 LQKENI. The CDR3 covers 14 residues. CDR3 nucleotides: TGTGCCAGCTCACCCTCGACAGGGAGCGAGACCCAGTACTTC. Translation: CASSPSTGSETQYF.

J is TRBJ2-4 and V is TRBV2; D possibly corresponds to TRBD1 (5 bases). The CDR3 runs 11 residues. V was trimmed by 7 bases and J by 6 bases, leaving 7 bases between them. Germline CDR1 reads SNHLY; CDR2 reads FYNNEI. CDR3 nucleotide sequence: TGTGCCAGCAACGACAGAAACATTCAGTACTTC. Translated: CASNDRNIQYF.

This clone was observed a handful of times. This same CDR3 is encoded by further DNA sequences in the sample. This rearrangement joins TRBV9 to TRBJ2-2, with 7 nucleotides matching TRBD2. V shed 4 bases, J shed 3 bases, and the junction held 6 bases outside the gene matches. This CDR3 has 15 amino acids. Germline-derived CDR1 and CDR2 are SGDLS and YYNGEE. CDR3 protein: CASSPLAGHTGELFF. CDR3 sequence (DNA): TGTGCCAGCAGCCCGTTAGCGGGTCACACCGGGGAGCTGTTTTTT. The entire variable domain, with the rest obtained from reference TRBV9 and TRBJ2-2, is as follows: DSGVTQTPKHLITATGQRVTLRCSPRSGDLSVYWYQQSLDQGLQFLIQYYNGEERAKGNILERFSAQQFPDLHSELNLSSLELGDSALYFCASSPLAGHTGELFFGEGSRLTVL.

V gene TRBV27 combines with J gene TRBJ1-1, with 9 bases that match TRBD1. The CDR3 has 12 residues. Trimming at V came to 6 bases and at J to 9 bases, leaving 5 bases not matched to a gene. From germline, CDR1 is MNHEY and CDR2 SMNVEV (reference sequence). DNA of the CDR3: TGTGCCAGCAGCCTTACAGGGGGCAAAGCTTTCTTT. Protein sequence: CASSLTGGKAFF.

The CDR3 is CATSTYSTDTQYF. In DNA, the CDR3 is TGTGCCACCAGCACCTACAGCACAGATACGCAGTATTTT. This chain joins TRBV15 and TRBJ2-3; D is unclear. V lost 4 bases and J lost 0, with 5 bases in between. The CDR3 spans 13 residues. The germline V gene encodes CDR1 LNHNV and CDR2 YYDKDF (reference sequence).

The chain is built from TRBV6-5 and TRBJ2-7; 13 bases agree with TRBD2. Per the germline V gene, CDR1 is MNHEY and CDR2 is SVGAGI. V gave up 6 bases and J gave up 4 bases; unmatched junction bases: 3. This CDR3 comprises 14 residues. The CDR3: CASRTSGRGYEQYF. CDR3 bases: TGTGCCAGCAGAACTAGCGGGAGGGGTTACGAGCAGTACTTC.

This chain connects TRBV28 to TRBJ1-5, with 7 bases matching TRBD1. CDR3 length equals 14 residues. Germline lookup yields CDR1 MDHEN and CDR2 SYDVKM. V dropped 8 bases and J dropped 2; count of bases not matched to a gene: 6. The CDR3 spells CASGTGVGNQPQHF. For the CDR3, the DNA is TGTGCCAGCGGAACAGGGGTAGGCAATCAGCCCCAGCATTTT. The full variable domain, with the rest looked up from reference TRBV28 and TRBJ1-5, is DVKVTQSSRYLVKRTGEKVFLECVQDMDHENMFWYRQDPGLGLRLIYFSYDVKMKEKGDIPEGYSVSREKKERFSLILESASTNQTSMYLCASGTGVGNQPQHFGDGTRLSIL.

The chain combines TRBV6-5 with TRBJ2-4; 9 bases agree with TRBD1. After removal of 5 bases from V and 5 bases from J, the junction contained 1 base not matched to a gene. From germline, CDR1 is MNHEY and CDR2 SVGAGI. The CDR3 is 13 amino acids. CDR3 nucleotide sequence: TGTGCCAGCAGTCGGGACAGGGAAAACATTCAGTACTTC. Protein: CASSRDRENIQYF.

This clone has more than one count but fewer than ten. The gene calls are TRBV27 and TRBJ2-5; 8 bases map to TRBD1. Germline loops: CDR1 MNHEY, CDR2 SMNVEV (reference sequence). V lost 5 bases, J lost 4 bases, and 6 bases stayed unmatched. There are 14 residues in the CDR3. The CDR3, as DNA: TGTGCCAGCAGTCCGCAGGGGGCAGGAGAGACCCAGTACTTC. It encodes CASSPQGAGETQYF.

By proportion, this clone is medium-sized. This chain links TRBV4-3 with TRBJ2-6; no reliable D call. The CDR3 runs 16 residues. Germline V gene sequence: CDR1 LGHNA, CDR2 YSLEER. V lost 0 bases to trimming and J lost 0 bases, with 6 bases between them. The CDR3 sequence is CASSQDGSSGANVLTF. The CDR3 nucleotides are TGCGCCAGCAGCCAAGACGGGTCCTCTGGGGCCAACGTCCTGACTTTC.

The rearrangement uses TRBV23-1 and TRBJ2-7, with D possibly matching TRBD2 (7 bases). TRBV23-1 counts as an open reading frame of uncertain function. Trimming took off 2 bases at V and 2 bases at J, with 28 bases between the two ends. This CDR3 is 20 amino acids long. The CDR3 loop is CASSQAGGGGRFCGPYEQYF. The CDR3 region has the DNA TGCGCCAGCAGTCAAGCTGGGGGGGGCGGAAGGTTTTGCGGCCCCTACGAGCAGTACTTC.

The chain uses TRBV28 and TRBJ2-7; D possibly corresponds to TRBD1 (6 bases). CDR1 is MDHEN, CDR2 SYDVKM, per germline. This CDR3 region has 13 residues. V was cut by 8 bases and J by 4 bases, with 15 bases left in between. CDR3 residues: CASRTQGPYEQYF. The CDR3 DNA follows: TGTGCCAGCCGAACACAGGGCCCGTACGAGCAGTACTTC.